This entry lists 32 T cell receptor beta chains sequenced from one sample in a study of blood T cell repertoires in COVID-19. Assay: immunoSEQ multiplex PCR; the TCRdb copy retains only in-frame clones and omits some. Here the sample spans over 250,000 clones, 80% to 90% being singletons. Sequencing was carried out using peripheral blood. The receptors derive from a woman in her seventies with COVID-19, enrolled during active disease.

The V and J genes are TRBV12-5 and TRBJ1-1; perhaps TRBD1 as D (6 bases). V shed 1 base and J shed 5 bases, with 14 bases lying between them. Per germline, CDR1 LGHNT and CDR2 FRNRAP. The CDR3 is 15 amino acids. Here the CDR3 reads CASGLARGWWTEAFF. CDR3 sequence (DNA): TGTGCTAGTGGTTTGGCCAGGGGCTGGTGGACTGAAGCTTTCTTT.

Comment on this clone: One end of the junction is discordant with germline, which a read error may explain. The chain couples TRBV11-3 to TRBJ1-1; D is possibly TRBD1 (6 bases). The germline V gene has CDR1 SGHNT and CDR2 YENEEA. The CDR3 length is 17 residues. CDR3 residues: CASSLDGGRGMNTEAFF. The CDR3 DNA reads TGTGCCAGCAGCCTAGACGGGGGGCGCGGGATGAACACTGAAGCTTTCTTT.

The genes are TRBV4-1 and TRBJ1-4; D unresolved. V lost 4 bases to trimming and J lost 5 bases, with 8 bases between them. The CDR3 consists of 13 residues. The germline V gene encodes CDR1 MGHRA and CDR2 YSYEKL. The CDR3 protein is CASSPNRNEKLFF. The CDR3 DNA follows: TGCGCCAGCAGCCCGAACAGAAATGAAAAACTGTTTTTT.

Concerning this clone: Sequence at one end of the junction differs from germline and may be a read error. The CDR3 DNA is TGTGCCAGCAGCCAAGGGGGACTAGCGGGTGGGTTGGACTTC. It yields the protein CASSQGGLAGGLDF. The chain employs TRBV3-1 (or the pseudogene TRBV3-2) and TRBJ2-5, with 12 bases that match TRBD2. CDR3 length equals 14 residues. The germline V gene has CDR1 LGHDT and CDR2 YNNKEL (reference sequence).

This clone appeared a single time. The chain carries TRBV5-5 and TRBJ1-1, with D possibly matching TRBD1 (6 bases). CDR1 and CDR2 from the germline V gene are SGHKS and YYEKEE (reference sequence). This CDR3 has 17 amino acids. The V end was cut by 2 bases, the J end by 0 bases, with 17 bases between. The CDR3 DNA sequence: TGTGCCAGCAGCTTTTTGGCAGGGGAAAACATGAACACTGAAGCTTTCTTT. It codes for CASSFLAGENMNTEAFF.

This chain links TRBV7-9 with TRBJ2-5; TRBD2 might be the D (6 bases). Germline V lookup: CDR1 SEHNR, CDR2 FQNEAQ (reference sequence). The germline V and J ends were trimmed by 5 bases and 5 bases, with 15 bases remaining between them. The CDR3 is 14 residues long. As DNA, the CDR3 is TGTGCCAGCAGCCCGGGACTTCCGGACGAGACCCAGTACTTC. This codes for CASSPGLPDETQYF.

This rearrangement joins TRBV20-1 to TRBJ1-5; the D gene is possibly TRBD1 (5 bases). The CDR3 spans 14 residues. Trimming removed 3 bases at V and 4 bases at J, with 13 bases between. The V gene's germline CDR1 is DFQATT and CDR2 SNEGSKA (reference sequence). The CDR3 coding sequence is TGCAGTGCTAGTGGGGCCCACCCGAATCAGCCCCAGCATTTT. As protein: CSASGAHPNQPQHF.

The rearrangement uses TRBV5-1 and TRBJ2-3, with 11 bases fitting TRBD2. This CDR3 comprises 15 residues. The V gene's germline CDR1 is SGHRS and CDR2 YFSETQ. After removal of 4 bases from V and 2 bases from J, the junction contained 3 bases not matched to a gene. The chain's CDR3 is CASSQGLADTDTQYF. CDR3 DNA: TGCGCCAGCAGCCAGGGACTAGCGGACACAGATACGCAGTATTTT.

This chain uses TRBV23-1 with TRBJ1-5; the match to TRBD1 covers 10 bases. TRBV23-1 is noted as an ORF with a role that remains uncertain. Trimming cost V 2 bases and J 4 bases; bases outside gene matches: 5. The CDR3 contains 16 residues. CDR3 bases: TGCGCCAGCAGTCAACCGGGACAGGGGCAGAATCAGCCCCAGCATTTT. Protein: CASSQPGQGQNQPQHF.

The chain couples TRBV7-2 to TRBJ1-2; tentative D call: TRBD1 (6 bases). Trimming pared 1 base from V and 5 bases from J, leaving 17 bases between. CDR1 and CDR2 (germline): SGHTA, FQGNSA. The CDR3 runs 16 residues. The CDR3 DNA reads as TGTGCCAGCAGCTTAGGAGGGGGGGGTAAACTTTATGGCTACACCTTC. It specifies CASSLGGGGKLYGYTF.

For the CDR3, the DNA is TGTGCCAGCAGTTACGCAGGGACAGGGCACTATGGCTACACCTTC. Its protein product is CASSYAGTGHYGYTF. The genes are TRBV6-6 and TRBJ1-2; 9 bases map to TRBD1. The CDR3 runs to 15 residues. The germline V gene has CDR1 MNHNY and CDR2 SVGAGI (reference sequence). The ends lost 2 bases at V and 3 bases at J; junction bases unmatched: 4.

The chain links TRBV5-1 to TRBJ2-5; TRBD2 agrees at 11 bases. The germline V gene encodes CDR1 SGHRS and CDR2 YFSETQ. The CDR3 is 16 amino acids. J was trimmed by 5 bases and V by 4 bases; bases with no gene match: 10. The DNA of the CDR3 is TGCGCCAGCAGCCAAGTTAGCGGGAGGGCCGGGGAGACCCAGTACTTC. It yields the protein CASSQVSGRAGETQYF.

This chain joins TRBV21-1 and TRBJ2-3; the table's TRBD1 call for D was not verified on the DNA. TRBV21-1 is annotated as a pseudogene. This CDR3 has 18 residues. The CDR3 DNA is TGTGCCAGCAGCAAGAAAACCTCAGGGGGATGGAGCACAGATACGCAGTATTTT. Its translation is CASSKKTSGGWSTDTQYF.

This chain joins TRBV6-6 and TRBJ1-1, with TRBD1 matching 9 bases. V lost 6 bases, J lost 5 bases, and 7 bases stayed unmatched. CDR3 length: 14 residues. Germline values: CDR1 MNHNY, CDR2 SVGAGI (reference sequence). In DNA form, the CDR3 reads TGTGCCAGCAGCCTCAGACAGGGGGAGACTGAAGCTTTCTTT. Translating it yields CASSLRQGETEAFF.

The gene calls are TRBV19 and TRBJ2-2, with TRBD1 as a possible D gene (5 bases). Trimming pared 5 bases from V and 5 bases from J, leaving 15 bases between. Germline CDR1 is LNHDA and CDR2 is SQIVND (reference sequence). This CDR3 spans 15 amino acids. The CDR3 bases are TGTGCCAGTAGTCTGGACCAGGGTTTAACCGGGGAGCTGTTTTTT. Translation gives CASSLDQGLTGELFF.

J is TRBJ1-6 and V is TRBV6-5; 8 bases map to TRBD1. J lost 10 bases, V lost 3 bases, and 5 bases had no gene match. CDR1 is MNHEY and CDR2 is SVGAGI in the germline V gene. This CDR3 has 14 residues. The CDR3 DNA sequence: TGTGCCAGCAGTTATGTCACAGGGGGATCACCCCTCCACTTT. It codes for CASSYVTGGSPLHF.

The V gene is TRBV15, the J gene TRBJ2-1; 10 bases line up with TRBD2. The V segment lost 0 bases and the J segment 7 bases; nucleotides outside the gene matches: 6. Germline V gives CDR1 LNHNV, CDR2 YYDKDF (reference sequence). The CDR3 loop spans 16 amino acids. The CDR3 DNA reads TGTGCCACCAGCAGAGAAAAGCGGGAGGGCCGGAATGAGCAGTTCTTC. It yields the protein CATSREKREGRNEQFF. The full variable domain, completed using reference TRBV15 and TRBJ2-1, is DAMVIQNPRYQVTQFGKPVTLSCSQTLNHNVMYWYQQKSSQAPKLLFHYYDKDFNNEADTPDNFQSRRPNTSFCFLDIRSPGLGDTAMYLCATSREKREGRNEQFFGPGTRLTVL.

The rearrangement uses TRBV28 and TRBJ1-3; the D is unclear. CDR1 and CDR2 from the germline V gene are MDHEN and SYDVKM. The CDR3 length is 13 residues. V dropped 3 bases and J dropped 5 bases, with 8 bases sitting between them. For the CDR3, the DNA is TGTGCCAGCAGTTTTGCAGAAAGAAACACCATATATTTT. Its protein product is CASSFAERNTIYF.

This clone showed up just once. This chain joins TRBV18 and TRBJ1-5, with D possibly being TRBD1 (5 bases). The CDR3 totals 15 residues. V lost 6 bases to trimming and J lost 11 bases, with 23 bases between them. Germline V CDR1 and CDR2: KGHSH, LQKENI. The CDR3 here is CASSPRVEVVRAQHF. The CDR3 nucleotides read TGTGCCAGCTCTCCCAGGGTCGAAGTGGTCCGGGCCCAGCATTTT.

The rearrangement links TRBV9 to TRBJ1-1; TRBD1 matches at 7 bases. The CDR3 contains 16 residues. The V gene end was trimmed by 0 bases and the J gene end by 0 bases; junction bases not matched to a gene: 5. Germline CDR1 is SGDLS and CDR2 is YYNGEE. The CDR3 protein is CASSVAVGQLNTEAFF. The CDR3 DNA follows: TGTGCCAGCAGCGTAGCAGTGGGACAGCTGAACACTGAAGCTTTCTTT.

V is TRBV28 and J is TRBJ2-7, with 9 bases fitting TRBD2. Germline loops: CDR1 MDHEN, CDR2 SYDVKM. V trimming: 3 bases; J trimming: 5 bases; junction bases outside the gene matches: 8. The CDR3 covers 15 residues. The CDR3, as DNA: TGTGCCAGCAGTTTCGCGGGAGGGCCAGGCAACGAGCAGTACTTC. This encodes CASSFAGGPGNEQYF.

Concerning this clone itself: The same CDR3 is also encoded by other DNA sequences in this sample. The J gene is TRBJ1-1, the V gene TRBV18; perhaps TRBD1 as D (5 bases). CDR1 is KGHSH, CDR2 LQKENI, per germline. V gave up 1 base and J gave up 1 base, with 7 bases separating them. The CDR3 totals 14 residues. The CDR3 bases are TGTGCCAGCTCACCACTGGGGGGGAACACTGAAGCTTTCTTT. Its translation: CASSPLGGNTEAFF.

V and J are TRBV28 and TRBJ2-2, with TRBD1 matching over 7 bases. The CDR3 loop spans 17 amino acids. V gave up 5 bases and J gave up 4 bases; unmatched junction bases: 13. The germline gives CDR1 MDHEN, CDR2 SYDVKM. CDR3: CASSPQGQTPTTGELFF. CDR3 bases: TGTGCCAGCAGTCCACAGGGACAGACCCCGACCACCGGGGAGCTGTTTTTT.

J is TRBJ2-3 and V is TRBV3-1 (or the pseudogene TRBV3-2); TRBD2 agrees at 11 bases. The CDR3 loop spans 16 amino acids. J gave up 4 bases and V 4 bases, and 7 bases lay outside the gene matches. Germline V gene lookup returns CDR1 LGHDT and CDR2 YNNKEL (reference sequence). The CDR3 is CASSLELAGVSDTQYF. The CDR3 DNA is TGTGCCAGCAGCCTAGAACTAGCGGGAGTCTCAGATACGCAGTATTTT.

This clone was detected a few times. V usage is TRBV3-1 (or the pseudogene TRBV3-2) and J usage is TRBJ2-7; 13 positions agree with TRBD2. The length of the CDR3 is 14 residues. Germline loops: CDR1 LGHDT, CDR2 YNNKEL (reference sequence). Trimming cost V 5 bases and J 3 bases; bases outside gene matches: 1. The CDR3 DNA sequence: TGTGCCAGCAGCTGGACTAGCGGGAGCTACGAGCAGTACTTC. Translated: CASSWTSGSYEQYF.

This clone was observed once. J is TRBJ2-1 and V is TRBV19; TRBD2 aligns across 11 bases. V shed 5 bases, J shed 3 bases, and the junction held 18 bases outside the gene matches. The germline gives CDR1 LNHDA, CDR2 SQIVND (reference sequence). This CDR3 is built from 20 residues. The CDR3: CASSPPDFGGLAGFYNEQFF. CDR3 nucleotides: TGTGCCAGTAGTCCCCCGGACTTCGGAGGACTAGCGGGTTTCTACAATGAGCAGTTCTTC.

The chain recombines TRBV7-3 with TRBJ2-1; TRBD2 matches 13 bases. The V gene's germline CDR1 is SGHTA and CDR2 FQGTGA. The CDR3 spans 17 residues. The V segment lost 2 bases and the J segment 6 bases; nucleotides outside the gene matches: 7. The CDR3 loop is CASSLSPTSGRSNEQFF. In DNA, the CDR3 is TGTGCCAGCAGCTTATCCCCGACTAGCGGGAGGTCCAATGAGCAGTTCTTC.

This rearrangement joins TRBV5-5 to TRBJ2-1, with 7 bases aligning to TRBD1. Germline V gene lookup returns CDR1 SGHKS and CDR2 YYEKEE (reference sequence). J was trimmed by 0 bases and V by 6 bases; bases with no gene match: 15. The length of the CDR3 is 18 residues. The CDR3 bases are TGTGCCAGCAAGATACGAGGGGGCGCGGCTAGCTCCTACAATGAGCAGTTCTTC. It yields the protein CASKIRGGAASSYNEQFF. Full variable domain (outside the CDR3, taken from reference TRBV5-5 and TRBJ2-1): DAGVTQSPTHLIKTRGQQVTLRCSPISGHKSVSWYQQVLGQGPQFIFQYYEKEERGRGNFPDRFSARQFPNYSSELNVNALLLGDSALYLCASKIRGGAASSYNEQFFGPGTRLTVL.

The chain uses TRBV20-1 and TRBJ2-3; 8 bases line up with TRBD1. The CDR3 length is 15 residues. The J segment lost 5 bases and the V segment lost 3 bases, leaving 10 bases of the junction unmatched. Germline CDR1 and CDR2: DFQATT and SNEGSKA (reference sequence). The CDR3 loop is CSASSRQGWGDTQYF. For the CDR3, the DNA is TGCAGTGCTAGTTCGCGACAGGGGTGGGGAGATACGCAGTATTTT.

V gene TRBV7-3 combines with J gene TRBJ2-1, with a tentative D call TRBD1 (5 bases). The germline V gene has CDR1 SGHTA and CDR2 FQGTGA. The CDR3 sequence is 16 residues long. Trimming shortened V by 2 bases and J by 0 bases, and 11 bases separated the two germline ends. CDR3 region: CASSLSTASSYNEQFF. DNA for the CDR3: TGTGCCAGCAGCTTATCGACAGCCAGCTCCTACAATGAGCAGTTCTTC.

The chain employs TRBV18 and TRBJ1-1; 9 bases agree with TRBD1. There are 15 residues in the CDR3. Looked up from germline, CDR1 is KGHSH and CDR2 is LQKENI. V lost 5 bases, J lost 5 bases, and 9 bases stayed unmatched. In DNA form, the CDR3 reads TGTGCCAGCTCATCCTCACCGGGACAGGGTACTGAAGCTTTCTTT. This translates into CASSSSPGQGTEAFF.

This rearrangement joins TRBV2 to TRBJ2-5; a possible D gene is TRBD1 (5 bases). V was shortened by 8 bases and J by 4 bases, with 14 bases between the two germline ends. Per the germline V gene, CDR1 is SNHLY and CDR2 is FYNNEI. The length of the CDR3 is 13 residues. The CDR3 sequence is CASSNPRGETQYF. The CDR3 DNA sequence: TGTGCCAGCTCGAATCCAAGGGGAGAGACCCAGTACTTC.